This T cell receptor (beta chain) comes out of a study of T-cell memory formation after mild COVID-19. The study, taken as a whole, reports: Clones contracting over day 15 to 85 were CD4/CD8 balanced, with later expanders leaning CD4+. CD4+ contracting clones were mainly CM and EM; CD8+ ones, EMRA.

CDR3 length: 16 residues. With V trimmed by 5 bases and J by 4 bases, 11 bases remained unmatched. Germline-derived CDR1 and CDR2 are SEHNR and FQNEAQ (reference sequence). TCRdb independently ran MiXCR on the 5' RACE reads; one entry per CDR3 protein. The table includes 150,000 or so distinct CDR3 sequences, less than 40% detected once. This clonotype was seen more than once but under ten times. The antigen is unknown. The chain is built from TRBV7-9 and TRBJ2-3, with 8 bases that match TRBD1. This clonotype was obtained from an adult woman who had mild COVID-19 (a few samples of this study predate the infection). Cell type and time point are not known. The specimen sequenced was PBMCs or a T cell subset sorted from them (not recorded which). CDR3 region: CASSRSVTGEADTQYF. The DNA of the CDR3 is TGTGCCAGCAGCCGATCGGTGACAGGGGAGGCAGATACGCAGTATTTT.